This record covers a single TCR beta chain. The antigen remains unidentified. Germline CDR1 and CDR2: SNHLY and FYNNEI. The CDR3 totals 17 residues. V shed 4 bases, J shed 5 bases, and the junction held 13 bases outside the gene matches. This record comes from a study of cytomegalovirus exposure and HLA in healthy donors. PCR employed 60 Vbeta and 13 Jbeta primers. Generated by immunoSEQ multiplex PCR, the TCRdb table keeps only in-frame clones and is missing some. This sample has about 160,000 clones, with under 80% found just once. Study-level results: Sequence variants that were highly shared formed a cluster that was likely a sequencing artifact.

V gene TRBV2 combines with J gene TRBJ2-3, with 9 bases identical to TRBD1. The sequence derives from a woman aged 25 to 39 in good health and CMV-seronegative. The sample taken for sequencing was PBMCs. The chain's CDR3 is CASSGPGQGGREDTQYF. The CDR3 DNA is TGTGCCAGCAGTGGGCCGGGACAGGGCGGAAGGGAAGATACGCAGTATTTT.